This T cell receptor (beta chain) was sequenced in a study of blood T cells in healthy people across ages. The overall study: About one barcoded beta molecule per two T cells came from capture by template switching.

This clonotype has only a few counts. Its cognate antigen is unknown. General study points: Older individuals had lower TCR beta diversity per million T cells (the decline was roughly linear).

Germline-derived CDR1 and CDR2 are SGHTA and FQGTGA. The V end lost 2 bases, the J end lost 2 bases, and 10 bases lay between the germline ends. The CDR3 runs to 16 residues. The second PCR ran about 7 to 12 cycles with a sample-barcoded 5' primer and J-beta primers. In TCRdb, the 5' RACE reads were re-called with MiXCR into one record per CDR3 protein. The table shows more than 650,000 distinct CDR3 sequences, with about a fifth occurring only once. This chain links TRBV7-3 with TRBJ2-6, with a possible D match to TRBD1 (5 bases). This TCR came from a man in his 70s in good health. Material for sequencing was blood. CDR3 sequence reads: CASSLARGPGANVLTF. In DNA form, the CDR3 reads TGTGCCAGCAGCTTAGCTAGGGGTCCTGGGGCCAACGTCCTGACTTTC.